The 12 T cell receptor beta chains reported below all come from one sample, sequenced in a study of blood T cell repertoires in COVID-19. Generated by immunoSEQ multiplex PCR, the TCRdb table keeps only in-frame clones and is missing some. The profile shows over 250,000 clones, approximately 90% of them singletons. Sequences were obtained from peripheral blood. Source of these receptors: a woman in her 30s with COVID-19, enrolled during active disease.

This clone was counted between two and nine times. This rearrangement joins TRBV16 to TRBJ1-2, with no clear D. Trimming shortened V by 5 bases and J by 4 bases, and 14 bases separated the two germline ends. Germline lookup yields CDR1 KGHSY and CDR2 FQNENV. CDR3 length equals 14 residues. CDR3: CASSTREGAYGYTF. As DNA, the CDR3 is TGTGCCAGCAGCACGCGGGAAGGTGCCTATGGCTACACCTTC.

The chain employs TRBV11-3 and TRBJ2-2; 7 bases map to TRBD1. CDR3 length equals 14 residues. The V segment lost 5 bases and the J segment 11 bases; nucleotides outside the gene matches: 11. Germline V gene sequence: CDR1 SGHNT, CDR2 YENEEA. The CDR3 DNA is TGTGCCAGCAGCGTACAGGGGCGCCTCAGTGAGCTGTTTTTT. Its translation: CASSVQGRLSELFF.

This clone was detected a few times. This chain joins TRBV6-5 and TRBJ2-2; 8 nucleotides agree with TRBD1. The CDR3 is 13 residues long. The V gene end was trimmed by 8 bases and the J gene end by 5 bases; junction bases not matched to a gene: 4. The germline gives CDR1 MNHEY, CDR2 SVGAGI. CDR3 sequence: CASPDRGTGELFF. The CDR3 nucleotides read TGTGCCAGCCCCGACAGGGGAACCGGGGAGCTGTTTTTT.

The chain carries TRBV10-3 and TRBJ2-7, with 9 bases matching TRBD2. V shed 0 bases and J 6 bases; nucleotides not matched to a gene: 3. CDR3 size: 14 residues. Germline V gives CDR1 ENHRY, CDR2 SYGVKD. The CDR3 spells CAISESAGGTEQYF. CDR3 DNA: TGTGCCATCAGTGAGTCGGCGGGAGGGACCGAGCAGTACTTC.

Written as DNA, the CDR3 is TGTGCCAGCAGTTTGCGGGACAGGGGGCCGACCCAGTACTTC. Amino acids: CASSLRDRGPTQYF. This rearrangement joins TRBV28 to TRBJ2-5; TRBD1 matches at 12 bases. Germline trimming cut 3 bases from V and 7 bases from J; bases unmatched to any gene: 3. CDR1 is MDHEN and CDR2 is SYDVKM in the germline V gene. CDR3 length: 14 amino acids.

The V gene is TRBV30, the J gene TRBJ1-5; D is possibly TRBD1 (6 bases). This CDR3 comprises 13 residues. V gave up 2 bases and J gave up 5 bases, with 10 bases separating them. Germline-derived CDR1 and CDR2 are GTSNPN and SVGIG (reference sequence). The CDR3, as DNA: TGTGCCTGGAGTTCCTCAGGGGATCAGCCCCAGCATTTT. This codes for CAWSSSGDQPQHF.

The count of this clone is one. This sequence joins TRBV11-2 and TRBJ1-1; no clear D. V was trimmed by 1 base and J by 12 bases, leaving 12 bases between them. Looked up from germline, CDR1 is SGHAT and CDR2 is FQNNGV. This CDR3 comprises 12 residues. CDR3 bases: TGTGCCAGCAGCTTAGGGTCGGGGAAAACTTTCTTT. This encodes CASSLGSGKTFF.

This sequence joins TRBV19 and TRBJ1-2; 9 nucleotides agree with TRBD1. CDR3 length equals 15 residues. Per the germline V gene, CDR1 is LNHDA and CDR2 is SQIVND (reference sequence). Trimming cost V 6 bases and J 2 bases; bases outside gene matches: 7. CDR3 region: CASSFLDRGNYGYTF. The CDR3 DNA reads as TGTGCCAGTAGCTTCCTAGACAGGGGGAACTATGGCTACACCTTC.

V and J are TRBV7-2 and TRBJ2-5, with 9 nucleotides matching TRBD2. Germline CDR1 SGHTA, CDR2 FQGNSA. This CDR3 region has 15 residues. V lost 8 bases and J lost 2; bases outside the gene matches: 9. In DNA, the CDR3 is TGTGCCAGCGCACAAACTACTAGCGGGCAAGAGACCCAGTACTTC. This sequence encodes CASAQTTSGQETQYF.

As concerns this clone: The same CDR3 arises from other DNA sequences in this sample as well. The V call is TRBV14, the J call TRBJ2-2; 7 bases match TRBD2. V dropped 1 base and J dropped 5; count of bases not matched to a gene: 1. Germline CDR1 and CDR2: SGHDN and FVKESK. The CDR3 has 14 amino acids. The CDR3 spells CASSQGLATGELFF. The CDR3 coding sequence is TGTGCCAGCAGCCAAGGACTAGCTACCGGGGAGCTGTTTTTT.

The chain links TRBV6-1 to TRBJ1-2; 8 positions agree with TRBD1. J was trimmed by 2 bases and V by 3 bases; bases with no gene match: 5. Germline CDR1 and CDR2: MNHNS and SASEGT. This CDR3 is 15 amino acids long. Here the CDR3 DNA reads TGTGCCAGCAGTGACCTCCGGACAGGGAACTATGGCTACACCTTC. This encodes CASSDLRTGNYGYTF.

Details on this clone: This specimen includes other DNA sequences encoding the same CDR3. The V and J genes are TRBV6-5 and TRBJ1-1; 9 bases are shared with TRBD1. Germline loops: CDR1 MNHEY, CDR2 SVGAGI. The CDR3 is 16 residues long. After removal of 0 bases from V and 0 bases from J, the junction contained 2 bases not matched to a gene. This chain's CDR3 is CASSYSRDRVNTEAFF. As DNA, the CDR3 is TGTGCCAGCAGTTACTCGCGGGACAGGGTGAACACTGAAGCTTTCTTT.